Reported below is one TCR beta chain. Its antigen is currently unknown. The sample belongs to a study of shared clonotypes between healthy human individuals. CDR1 and CDR2 from the germline V gene are SGHNT and YYREEE (reference sequence). CDR3 size: 15 residues. V was shortened by 5 bases and J by 7 bases, with 22 bases between the two germline ends. Study-level findings and limits: Generation probabilities of non-shared clonotypes were lower (relative to those shared by all four donors). Tissues were not sampled, only blood, and their repertoires likely differ.

The sorted-subset replicate PCRs were given 150 to 200 ng DNA, which is tens of thousands of T cell genomes. The authors' processing: ImmunoSEQ output held junction-only sequences without quality scores, so filtering differed. Produced via immunoSEQ multiplex PCR; TCRdb's table is partial and in-frame only. That table is the source of V, J and clone size, and D and trimming were worked out from the DNA. The table has about 2.4 million clones, about 92% seen once. The chain has TRBV5-4 and TRBJ2-7, with a tentative D call TRBD1 (6 bases). The sample taken for sequencing was naive CD4+ T cells sorted from blood. Noted subset: CD45RA+ positively selected. The TCR originated in a man younger than 35 in good health. The CDR3 here is CASRLQGIRGGEQYF. CDR3 nucleotides: TGTGCCAGCAGACTACAGGGAATCCGGGGCGGTGAGCAGTACTTC.